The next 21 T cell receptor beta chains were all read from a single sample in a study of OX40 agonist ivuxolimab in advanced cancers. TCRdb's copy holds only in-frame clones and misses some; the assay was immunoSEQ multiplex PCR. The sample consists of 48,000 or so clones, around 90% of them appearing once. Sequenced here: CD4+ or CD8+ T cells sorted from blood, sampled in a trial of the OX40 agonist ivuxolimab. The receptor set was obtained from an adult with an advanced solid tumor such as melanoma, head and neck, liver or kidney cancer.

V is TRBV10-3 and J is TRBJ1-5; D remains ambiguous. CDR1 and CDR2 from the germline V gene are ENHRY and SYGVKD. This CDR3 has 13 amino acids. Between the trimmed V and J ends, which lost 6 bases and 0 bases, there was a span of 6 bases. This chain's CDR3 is CAIRDDSNQPQHF. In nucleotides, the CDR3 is TGTGCCATCAGGGATGATAGCAATCAGCCCCAGCATTTT.

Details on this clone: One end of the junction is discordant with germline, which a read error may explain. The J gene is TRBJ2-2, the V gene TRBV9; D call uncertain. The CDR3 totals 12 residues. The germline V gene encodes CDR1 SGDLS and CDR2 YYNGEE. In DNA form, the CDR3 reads TGTGCCAGCAGCGGGAACGCCGGGGAGCTGTTTTTT. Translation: CASSGNAGELFF. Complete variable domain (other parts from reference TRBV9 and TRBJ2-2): DSGVTQTPKHLITATGQRVTLRCSPRSGDLSVYWYQQSLDQGLQFLIQYYNGEERAKGNILERFSAQQFPDLHSELNLSSLELGDSALYFCASSGNAGELFFGEGSRLTVL.

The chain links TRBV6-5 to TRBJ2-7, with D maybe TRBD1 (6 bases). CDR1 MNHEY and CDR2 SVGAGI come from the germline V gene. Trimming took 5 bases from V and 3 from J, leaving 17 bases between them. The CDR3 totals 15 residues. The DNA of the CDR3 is TGTGCCAGCAGTATCCAGGGGTCCCCATACTACGAGCAGTACTTC. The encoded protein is CASSIQGSPYYEQYF.

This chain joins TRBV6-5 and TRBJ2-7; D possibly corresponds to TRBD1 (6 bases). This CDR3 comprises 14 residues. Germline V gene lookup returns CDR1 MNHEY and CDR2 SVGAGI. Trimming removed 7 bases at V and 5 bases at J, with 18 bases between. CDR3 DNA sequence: TGTGCCAGCACCCAATATGGGACATCCGACGAGCAGTACTTC. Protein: CASTQYGTSDEQYF.

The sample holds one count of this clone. The DNA for the CDR3 is TGTGCCTGGAACTACGGGGGGGGTGGAGCTGAAGCTTTCTTT. It translates to CAWNYGGGGAEAFF. This rearrangement joins TRBV30 to TRBJ1-1, with D maybe TRBD1 (5 bases). Germline V gene lookup returns CDR1 GTSNPN and CDR2 SVGIG (reference sequence). V dropped 4 bases and J dropped 6 bases, with 18 bases sitting between them. The CDR3 has 14 residues.

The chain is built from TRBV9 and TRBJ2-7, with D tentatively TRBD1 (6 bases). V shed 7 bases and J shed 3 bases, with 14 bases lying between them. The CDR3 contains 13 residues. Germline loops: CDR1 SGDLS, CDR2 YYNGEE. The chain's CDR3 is CASGLGGLYEQYF. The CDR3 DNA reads TGTGCCAGCGGTCTTGGGGGCCTCTACGAGCAGTACTTC.

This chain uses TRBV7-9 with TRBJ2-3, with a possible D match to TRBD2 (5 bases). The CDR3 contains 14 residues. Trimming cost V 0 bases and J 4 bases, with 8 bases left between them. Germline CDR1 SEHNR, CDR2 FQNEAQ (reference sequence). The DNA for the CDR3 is TGTGCCAGCAGCTTAGCCGAGGGATCAGATACGCAGTATTTT. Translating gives CASSLAEGSDTQYF.

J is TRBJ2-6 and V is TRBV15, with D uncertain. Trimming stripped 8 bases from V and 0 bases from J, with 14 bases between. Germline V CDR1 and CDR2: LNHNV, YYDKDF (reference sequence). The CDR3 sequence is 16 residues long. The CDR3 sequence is CATPSDGFSGANVLTF. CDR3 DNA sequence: TGTGCCACCCCCAGCGACGGATTCTCTGGGGCCAACGTCCTGACTTTC.

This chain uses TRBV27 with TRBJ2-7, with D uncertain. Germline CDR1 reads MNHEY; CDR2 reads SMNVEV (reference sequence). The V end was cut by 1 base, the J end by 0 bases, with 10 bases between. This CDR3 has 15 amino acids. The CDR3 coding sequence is TGTGCCAGCAGTTTATTTGGCCAGAACTCCTACGAGCAGTACTTC. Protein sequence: CASSLFGQNSYEQYF.

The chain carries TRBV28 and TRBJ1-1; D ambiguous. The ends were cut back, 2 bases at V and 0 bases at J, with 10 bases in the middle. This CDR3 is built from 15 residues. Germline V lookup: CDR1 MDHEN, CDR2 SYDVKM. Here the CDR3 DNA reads TGTGCCAGCAGTTTAGTGGCGGGAATGAACACTGAAGCTTTCTTT. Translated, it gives CASSLVAGMNTEAFF.

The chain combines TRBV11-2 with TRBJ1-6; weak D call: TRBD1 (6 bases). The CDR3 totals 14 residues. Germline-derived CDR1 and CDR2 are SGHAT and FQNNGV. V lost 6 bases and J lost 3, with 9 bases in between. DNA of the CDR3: TGTGCCAGCAGGCCACAGGGCTATAATTCACCCCTCCACTTT. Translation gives CASRPQGYNSPLHF.

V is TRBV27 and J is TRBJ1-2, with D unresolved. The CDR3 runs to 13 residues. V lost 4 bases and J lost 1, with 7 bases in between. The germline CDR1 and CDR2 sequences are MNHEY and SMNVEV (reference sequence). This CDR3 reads CASSWTNNYGYTF. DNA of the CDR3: TGTGCCAGCAGTTGGACGAATAACTATGGCTACACCTTC.

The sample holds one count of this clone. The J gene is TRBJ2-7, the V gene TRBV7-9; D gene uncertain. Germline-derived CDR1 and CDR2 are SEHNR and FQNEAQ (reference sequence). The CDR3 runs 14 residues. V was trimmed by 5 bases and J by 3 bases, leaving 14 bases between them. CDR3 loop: CASSRTEQLYEQYF. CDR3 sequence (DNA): TGTGCCAGCAGCCGGACGGAGCAACTCTACGAGCAGTACTTC.

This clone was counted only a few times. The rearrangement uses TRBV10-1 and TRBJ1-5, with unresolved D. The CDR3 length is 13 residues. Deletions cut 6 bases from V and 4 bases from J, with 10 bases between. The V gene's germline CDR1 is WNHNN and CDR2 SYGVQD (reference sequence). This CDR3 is CASSPGRNQPQHF. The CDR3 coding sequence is TGCGCCAGCAGCCCTGGACGAAATCAGCCCCAGCATTTT.

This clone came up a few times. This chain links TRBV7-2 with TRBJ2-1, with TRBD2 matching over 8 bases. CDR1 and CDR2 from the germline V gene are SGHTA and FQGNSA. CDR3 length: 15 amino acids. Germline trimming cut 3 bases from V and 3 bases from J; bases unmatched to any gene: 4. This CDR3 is CASSFRGGFYNEQFF. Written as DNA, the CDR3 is TGTGCCAGCAGCTTCCGGGGGGGCTTCTACAATGAGCAGTTCTTC.

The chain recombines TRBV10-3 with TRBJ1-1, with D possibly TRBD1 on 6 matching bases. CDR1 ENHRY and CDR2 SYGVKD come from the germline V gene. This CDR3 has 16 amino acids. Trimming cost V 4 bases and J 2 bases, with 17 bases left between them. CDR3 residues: CAISALPGDPNTEAFF. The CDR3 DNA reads TGTGCCATCAGTGCACTACCAGGGGACCCTAACACTGAAGCTTTCTTT.

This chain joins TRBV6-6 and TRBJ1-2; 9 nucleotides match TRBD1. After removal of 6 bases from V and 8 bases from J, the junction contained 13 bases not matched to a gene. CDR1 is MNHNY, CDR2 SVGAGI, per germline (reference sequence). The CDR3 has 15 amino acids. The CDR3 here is CASRVLYDRGEGYTF. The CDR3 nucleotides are TGTGCCAGCAGGGTCCTTTATGACAGGGGGGAAGGCTACACCTTC.

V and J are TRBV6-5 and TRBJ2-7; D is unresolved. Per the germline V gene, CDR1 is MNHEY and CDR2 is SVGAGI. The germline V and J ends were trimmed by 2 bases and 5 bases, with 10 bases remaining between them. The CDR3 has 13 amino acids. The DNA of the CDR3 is TGTGCCAGCAGTTACCGGTCCGAACACGAGCAGTACTTC. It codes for CASSYRSEHEQYF.

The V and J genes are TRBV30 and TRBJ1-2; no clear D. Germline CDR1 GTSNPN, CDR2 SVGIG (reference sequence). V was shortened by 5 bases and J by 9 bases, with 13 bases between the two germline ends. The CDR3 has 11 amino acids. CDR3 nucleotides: TGTGCCTGGGGTTTCTCCTGGAGCTACACCTTC. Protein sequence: CAWGFSWSYTF.

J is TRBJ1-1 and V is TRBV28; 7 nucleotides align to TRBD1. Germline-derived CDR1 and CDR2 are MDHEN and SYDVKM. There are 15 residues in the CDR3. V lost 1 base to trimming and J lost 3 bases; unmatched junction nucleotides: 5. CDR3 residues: CASSLLGQGDTEAFF. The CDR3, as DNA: TGTGCCAGCAGTTTATTGGGGCAGGGGGACACTGAAGCTTTCTTT.

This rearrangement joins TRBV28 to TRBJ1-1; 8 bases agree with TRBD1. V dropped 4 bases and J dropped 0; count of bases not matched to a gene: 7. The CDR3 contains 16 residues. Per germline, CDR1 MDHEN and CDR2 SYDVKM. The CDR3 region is CASSSGQGLLNTEAFF. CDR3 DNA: TGTGCCAGCAGTTCCGGACAGGGATTACTGAACACTGAAGCTTTCTTT.